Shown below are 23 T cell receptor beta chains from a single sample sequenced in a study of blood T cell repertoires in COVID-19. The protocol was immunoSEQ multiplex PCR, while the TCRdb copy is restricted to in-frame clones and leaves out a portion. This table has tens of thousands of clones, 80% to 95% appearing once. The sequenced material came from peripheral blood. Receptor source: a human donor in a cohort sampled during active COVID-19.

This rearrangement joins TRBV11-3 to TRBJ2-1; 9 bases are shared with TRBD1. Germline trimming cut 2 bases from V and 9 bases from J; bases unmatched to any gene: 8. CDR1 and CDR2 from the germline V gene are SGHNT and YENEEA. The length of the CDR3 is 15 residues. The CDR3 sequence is CASSLRGDRAGEQFF. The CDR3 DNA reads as TGTGCCAGCAGCTTACGGGGGGACAGGGCGGGTGAGCAGTTCTTC.

The CDR3 DNA is TGTGCCAGCAGCTTGGAAAGCGACCGACGGGGGGAGACCCAGTACTTC. This translates into CASSLESDRRGETQYF. V and J are TRBV5-4 and TRBJ2-5, with a tentative D call TRBD2 (6 bases). The V gene's germline CDR1 is SGHNT and CDR2 YYREEE (reference sequence). The length of the CDR3 is 16 residues. Trimming removed 0 bases from V and 5 bases from J, with 17 bases in between.

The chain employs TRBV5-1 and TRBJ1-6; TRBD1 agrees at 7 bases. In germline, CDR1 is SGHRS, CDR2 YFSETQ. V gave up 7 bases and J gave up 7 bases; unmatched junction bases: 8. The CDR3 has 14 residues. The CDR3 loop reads CASRDQGVNSPLHF. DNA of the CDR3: TGCGCCAGCCGCGACCAGGGGGTAAATTCACCCCTCCACTTT.

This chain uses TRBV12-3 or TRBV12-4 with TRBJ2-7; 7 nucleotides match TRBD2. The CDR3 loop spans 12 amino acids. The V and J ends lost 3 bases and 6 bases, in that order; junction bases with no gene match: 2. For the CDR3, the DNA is TGTGCCAGCAGTTTTACGGGAGGCGAGCAGTACTTC. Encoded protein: CASSFTGGEQYF.

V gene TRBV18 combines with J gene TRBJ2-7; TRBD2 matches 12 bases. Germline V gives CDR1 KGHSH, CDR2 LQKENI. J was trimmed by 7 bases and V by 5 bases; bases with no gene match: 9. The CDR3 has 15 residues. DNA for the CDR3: TGTGCCAGCTCAACGGGACTAGCGGGTACTCGGGAGCAGTACTTC. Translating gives CASSTGLAGTREQYF.

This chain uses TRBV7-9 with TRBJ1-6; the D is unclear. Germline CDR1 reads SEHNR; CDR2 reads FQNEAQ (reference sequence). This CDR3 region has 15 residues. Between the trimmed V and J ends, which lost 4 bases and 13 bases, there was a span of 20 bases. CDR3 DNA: TGTGCCAGCAGCTCCTCCCGAGTCGATGGTTCGCCCCTCCACTTT. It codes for CASSSSRVDGSPLHF.

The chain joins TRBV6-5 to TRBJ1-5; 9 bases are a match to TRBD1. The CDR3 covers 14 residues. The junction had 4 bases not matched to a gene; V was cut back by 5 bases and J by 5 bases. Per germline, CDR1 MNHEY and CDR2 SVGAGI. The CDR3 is CASSKQGAHQPQHF. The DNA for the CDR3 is TGTGCCAGCAGTAAACAGGGGGCCCATCAGCCCCAGCATTTT.

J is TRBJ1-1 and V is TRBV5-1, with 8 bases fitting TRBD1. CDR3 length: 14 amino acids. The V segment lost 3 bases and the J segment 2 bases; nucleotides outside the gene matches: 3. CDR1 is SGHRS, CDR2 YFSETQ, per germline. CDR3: CASSWTGRNTEAFF. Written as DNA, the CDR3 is TGCGCCAGCAGCTGGACAGGGCGAAACACTGAAGCTTTCTTT.

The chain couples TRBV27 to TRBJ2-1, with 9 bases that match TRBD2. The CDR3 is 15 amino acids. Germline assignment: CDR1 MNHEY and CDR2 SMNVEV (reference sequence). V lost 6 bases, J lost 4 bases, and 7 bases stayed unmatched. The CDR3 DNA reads TGTGCCAGCAGCCCACCCGGACTAGCGTACAATGAGCAGTTCTTC. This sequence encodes CASSPPGLAYNEQFF.

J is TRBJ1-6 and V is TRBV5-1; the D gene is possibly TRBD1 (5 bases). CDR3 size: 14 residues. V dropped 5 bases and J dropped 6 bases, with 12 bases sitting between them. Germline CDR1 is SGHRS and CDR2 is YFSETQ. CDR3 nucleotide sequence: TGCGCCAGCAGTCGGAGCGGGGGTAATTCACCCCTCCACTTT. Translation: CASSRSGGNSPLHF.

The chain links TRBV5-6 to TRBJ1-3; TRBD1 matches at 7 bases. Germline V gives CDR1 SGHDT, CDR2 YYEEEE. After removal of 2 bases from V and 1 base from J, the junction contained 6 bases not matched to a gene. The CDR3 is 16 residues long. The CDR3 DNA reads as TGTGCCAGCAGCTTTGGGGCAGGGGGATCTGGAAACACCATATATTTT. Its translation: CASSFGAGGSGNTIYF.

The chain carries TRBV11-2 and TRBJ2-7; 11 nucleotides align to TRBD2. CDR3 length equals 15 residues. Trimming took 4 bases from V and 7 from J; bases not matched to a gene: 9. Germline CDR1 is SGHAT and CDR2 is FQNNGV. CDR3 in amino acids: CASSSIAGGLGEQYF. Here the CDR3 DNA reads TGTGCCAGCAGCTCAATAGCGGGGGGGTTGGGAGAGCAGTACTTC.

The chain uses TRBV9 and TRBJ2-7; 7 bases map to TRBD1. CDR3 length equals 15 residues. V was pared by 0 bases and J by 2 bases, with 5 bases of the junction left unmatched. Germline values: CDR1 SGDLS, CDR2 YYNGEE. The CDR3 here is CASSVVGGPTYEQYF. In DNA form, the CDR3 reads TGTGCCAGCAGCGTAGTAGGGGGCCCCACCTACGAGCAGTACTTC.

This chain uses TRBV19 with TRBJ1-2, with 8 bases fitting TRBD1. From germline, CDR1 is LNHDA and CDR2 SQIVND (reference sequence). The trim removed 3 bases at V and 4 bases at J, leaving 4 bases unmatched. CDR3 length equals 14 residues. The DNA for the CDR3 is TGTGCCAGTAGTATTGACAGGGGCACCTATGGCTACACCTTC. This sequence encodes CASSIDRGTYGYTF.

The CDR3 reads CASSLVGGGSSYEQYF. The CDR3 DNA reads TGTGCCAGCAGCTTAGTCGGCGGGGGTAGCTCCTACGAGCAGTACTTC. The V call is TRBV7-2, the J call TRBJ2-7; 7 nucleotides agree with TRBD2. This CDR3 has 16 amino acids. The V gene's germline CDR1 is SGHTA and CDR2 FQGNSA. The trim removed 1 base at V and 0 bases at J, leaving 6 bases unmatched.

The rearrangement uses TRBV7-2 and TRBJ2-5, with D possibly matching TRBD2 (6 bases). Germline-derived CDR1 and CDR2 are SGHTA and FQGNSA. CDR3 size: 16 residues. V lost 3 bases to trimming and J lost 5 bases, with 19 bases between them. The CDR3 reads CASSFTGLSIPETQYF. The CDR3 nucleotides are TGTGCCAGCAGCTTCACGGGACTCTCGATACCCGAGACCCAGTACTTC.

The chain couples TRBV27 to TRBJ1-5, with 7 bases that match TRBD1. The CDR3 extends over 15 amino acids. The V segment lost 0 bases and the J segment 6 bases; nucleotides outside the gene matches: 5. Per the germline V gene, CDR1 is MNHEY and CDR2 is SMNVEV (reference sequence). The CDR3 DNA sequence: TGTGCCAGCAGTTTATCACAGGGGAAAGGTCAGCCCCAGCATTTT. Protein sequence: CASSLSQGKGQPQHF.

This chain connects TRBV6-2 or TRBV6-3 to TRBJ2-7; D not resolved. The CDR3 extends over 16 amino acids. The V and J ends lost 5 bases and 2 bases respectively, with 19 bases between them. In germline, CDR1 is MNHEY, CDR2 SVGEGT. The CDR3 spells CASSPSKVTTTYEQYF. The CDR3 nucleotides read TGTGCCAGCAGTCCCTCTAAGGTGACAACCACCTACGAGCAGTACTTC.

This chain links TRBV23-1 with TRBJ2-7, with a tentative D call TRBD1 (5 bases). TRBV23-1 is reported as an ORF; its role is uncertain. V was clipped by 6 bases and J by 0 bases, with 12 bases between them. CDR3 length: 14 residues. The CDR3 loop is CASRVQVTSYEQYF. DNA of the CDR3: TGCGCCAGCAGAGTACAGGTTACCTCCTACGAGCAGTACTTC.

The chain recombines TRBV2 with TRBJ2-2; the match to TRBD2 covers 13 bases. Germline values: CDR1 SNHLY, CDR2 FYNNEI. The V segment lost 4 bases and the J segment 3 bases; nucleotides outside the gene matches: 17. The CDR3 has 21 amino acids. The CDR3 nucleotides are TGTGCCAGCAGTGGCGGGTCCGGACTAGCGGGGGAAGTTTCTCACACCGGGGAGCTGTTTTTT. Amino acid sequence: CASSGGSGLAGEVSHTGELFF.

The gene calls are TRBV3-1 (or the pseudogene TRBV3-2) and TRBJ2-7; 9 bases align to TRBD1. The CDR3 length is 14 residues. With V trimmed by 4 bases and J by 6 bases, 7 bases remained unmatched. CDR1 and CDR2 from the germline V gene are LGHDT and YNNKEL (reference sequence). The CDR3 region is CASSPRDREFEQYF. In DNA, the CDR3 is TGTGCCAGCAGCCCGCGGGACAGGGAGTTCGAGCAGTACTTC.

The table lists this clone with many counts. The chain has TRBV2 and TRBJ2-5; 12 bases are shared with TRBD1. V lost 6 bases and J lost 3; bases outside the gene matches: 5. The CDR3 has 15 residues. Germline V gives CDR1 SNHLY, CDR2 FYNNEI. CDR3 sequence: CASRGDRGLEETQYF. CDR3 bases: TGTGCCAGCAGGGGGGACAGGGGGCTTGAAGAGACCCAGTACTTC. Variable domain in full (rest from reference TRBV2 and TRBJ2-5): EPEVTQTPSHQVTQMGQEVILRCVPISNHLYFYWYRQILGQKVEFLVSFYNNEISEKSEIFDDQFSVERPDGSNFTLKIRSTKLEDSAMYFCASRGDRGLEETQYFGPGTRLLVL.

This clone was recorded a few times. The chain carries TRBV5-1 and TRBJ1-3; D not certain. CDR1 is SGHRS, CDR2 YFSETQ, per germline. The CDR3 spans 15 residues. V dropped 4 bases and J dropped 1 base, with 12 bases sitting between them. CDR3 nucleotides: TGCGCCAGCAGCCGACTGGGAGAATCTGGAAACACCATATATTTT. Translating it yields CASSRLGESGNTIYF.